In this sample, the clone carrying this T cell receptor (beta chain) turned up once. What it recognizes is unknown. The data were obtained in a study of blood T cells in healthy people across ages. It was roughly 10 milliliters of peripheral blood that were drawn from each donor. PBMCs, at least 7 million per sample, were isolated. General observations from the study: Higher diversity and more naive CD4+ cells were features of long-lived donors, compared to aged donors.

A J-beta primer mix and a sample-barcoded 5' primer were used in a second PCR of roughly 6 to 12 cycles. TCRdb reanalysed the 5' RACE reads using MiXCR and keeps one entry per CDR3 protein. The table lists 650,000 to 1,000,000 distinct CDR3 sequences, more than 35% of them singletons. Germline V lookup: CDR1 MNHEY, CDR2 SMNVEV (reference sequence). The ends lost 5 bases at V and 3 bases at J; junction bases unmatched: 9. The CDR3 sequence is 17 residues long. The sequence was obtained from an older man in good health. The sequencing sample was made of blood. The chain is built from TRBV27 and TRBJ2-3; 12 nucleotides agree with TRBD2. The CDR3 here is CASSRLWTSGITDTQYF. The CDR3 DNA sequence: TGTGCCAGCAGTAGGCTGTGGACTAGCGGGATAACAGATACGCAGTATTTT.